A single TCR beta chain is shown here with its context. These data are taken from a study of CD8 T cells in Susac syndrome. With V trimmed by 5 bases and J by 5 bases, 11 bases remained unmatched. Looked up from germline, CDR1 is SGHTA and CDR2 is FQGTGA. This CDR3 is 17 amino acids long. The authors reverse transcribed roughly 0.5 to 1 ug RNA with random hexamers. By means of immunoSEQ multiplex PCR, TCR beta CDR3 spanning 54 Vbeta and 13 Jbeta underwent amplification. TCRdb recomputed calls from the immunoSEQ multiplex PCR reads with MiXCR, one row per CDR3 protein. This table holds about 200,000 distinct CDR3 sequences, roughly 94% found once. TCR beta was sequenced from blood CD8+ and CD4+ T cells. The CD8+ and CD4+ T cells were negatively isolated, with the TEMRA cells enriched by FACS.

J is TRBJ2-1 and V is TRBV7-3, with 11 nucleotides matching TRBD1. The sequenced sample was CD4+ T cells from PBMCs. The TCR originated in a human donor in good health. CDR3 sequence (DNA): TGTGCCAGCAGCCCATACCCTGGGACAGGGGGGCACAATGAGCAGTTCTTC. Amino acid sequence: CASSPYPGTGGHNEQFF.